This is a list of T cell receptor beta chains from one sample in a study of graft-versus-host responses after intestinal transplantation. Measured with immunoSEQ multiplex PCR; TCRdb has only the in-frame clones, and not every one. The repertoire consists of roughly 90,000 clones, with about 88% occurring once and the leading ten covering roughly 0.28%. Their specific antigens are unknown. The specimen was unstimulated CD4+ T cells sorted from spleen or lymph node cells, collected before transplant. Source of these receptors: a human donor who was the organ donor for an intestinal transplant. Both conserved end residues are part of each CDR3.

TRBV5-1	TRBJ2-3	CASTSTSGTDTQYF
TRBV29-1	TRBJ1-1	CSVMADRAEAFF
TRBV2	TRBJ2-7	CASVSPGLAQRGLYEQYF
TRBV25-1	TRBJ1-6	CASSEQGSYNSPLHF
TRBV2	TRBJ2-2	CAGQGAGELFF
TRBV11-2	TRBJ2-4	CASSSGTGHDIQYF
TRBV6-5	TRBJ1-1	CASRTPGQRNTEAFF
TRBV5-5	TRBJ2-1	CASSFGRNEQFF
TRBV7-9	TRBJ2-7	CASSFRQGWQYF
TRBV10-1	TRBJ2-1	CASNNSDHKGHEQFF
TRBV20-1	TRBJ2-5	CSARIVETQYF
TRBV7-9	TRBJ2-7	CASSLGQGAHEQYF
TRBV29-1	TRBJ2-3	CSGRRTGGTDTQYF
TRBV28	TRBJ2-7	CASSTQGLSYEQYF
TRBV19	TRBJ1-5	CASTGGNQPQHF